The rows below give T cell receptor beta chains drawn from one sample of a study of cytomegalovirus exposure and HLA in healthy donors. Generated by immunoSEQ multiplex PCR, the TCRdb table keeps only in-frame clones and is missing some. The data contain 120,000 or so clones, around 85% of them singletons. Material: PBMCs. The receptors here all came from a young man in good health and CMV-seropositive. CDR3s include the opening cysteine and the closing phenylalanine or tryptophan. A D gene is named only where the DNA matches it firmly. The size entry is marked missing in some rows and otherwise reads once, few, many or a size class.

>TRBV5-5|TRBJ2-7|.|.
CASSFSQGTYEQYF
TGTGCCAGCAGCTTTAGTCAGGGTACCTACGAGCAGTACTTC
>TRBV5-5|TRBJ1-2|.|.
CASSLVWQGPHANYGYTF
TGTGCCAGCAGCTTGGTATGGCAGGGTCCACATGCTAACTATGGCTACACCTTC
>TRBV15|TRBJ2-5|TRBD2|.
CATSPRRGRLAGSLEQYF
TGTGCCACCAGCCCCCGTAGGGGTCGGCTAGCGGGAAGTCTAGAGCAGTACTTC
>TRBV5-4|TRBJ1-4|TRBD1|.
CASSLGDRAYEKLFF
TGTGCCAGCAGCTTGGGGGACAGGGCTTATGAAAAACTGTTTTTT
>TRBV11-2|TRBJ1-2|.|.
CASSLERTDYGYTF
TGTGCCAGCAGCTTAGAGAGGACAGACTATGGCTACACCTTC
>TRBV9|TRBJ1-6|.|.
CASSADSKSSYNSPLHF
TGTGCCAGCAGCGCTGACAGCAAGAGCTCCTATAATTCACCCCTCCACTTT
>TRBV7-9|TRBJ2-7|TRBD1|.
CASRDRGGEQYF
TGTGCCAGCCGGGACAGGGGGGGCGAGCAGTACTTC
>TRBV29-1|TRBJ1-2|.|.
CSVVGDNYGYTF
TGCAGCGTTGTTGGAGATAACTATGGCTACACCTTC
>TRBV29-1|TRBJ1-1|.|.
CSVWSGTEAFF
TGCAGCGTTTGGAGTGGCACTGAAGCTTTCTTT
>TRBV5-1|TRBJ2-7|.|.
CASSLEGGEQYF
TGCGCCAGCAGCTTGGAGGGGGGGGAGCAGTACTTC
>TRBV5-6|TRBJ2-7|TRBD1|.
CASSLAGTGVYEQYF
TGTGCCAGCAGCTTGGCGGGGACAGGAGTCTACGAGCAGTACTTC
>TRBV30|TRBJ2-7|TRBD1|.
CAWSVGTAVYEQYF
TGTGCCTGGAGTGTGGGGACAGCGGTCTACGAGCAGTACTTC
>TRBV6-5|TRBJ2-5|TRBD2|.
CASRRSGRASETQYF
TGTGCCAGCAGGAGGAGCGGGAGGGCGTCGGAGACCCAGTACTTC
>TRBV4-3|TRBJ2-3|TRBD2|few
CASSQVLGGGRDTQYF
TGCGCCAGCAGCCAAGTCCTGGGGGGAGGGCGAGATACGCAGTATTTT
>TRBV19|TRBJ2-2|.|once
CASINPPGNTGELFF
TGTGCCAGTATCAATCCCCCAGGGAACACCGGGGAGCTGTTTTTT
>TRBV7-8|TRBJ2-7|TRBD2|.
CASSLERGADYEQYF
TGTGCCAGCAGCTTAGAGCGGGGCGCGGACTACGAGCAGTACTTC
>TRBV30|TRBJ1-1|TRBD1|.
CAWQTGGTEAFF
TGTGCCTGGCAGACAGGGGGCACTGAAGCTTTCTTT
>TRBV9|TRBJ2-7|TRBD1|few
CASSFSGTGGFGQYF
TGTGCCAGCAGCTTTTCCGGGACAGGGGGTTTCGGGCAGTACTTC
>TRBV4-3|TRBJ1-2|TRBD1|once
CASSQETGAPYGYTF
TGCGCCAGCAGCCAAGAGACAGGGGCACCCTATGGCTACACCTTC
>TRBV19|TRBJ2-1|.|.
CASSVRPGNEQFF
TGCGCCAGTAGTGTCAGACCGGGGAATGAGCAGTTCTTC
>TRBV7-9|TRBJ2-7|.|.
CASSFYRDYEQYF
TGTGCCAGCAGCTTCTACAGGGACTACGAGCAGTACTTC
>TRBV21-1|TRBJ2-2|.|.
CASSKEGVSAGELFF
TGTGCCAGCAGCAAAGAAGGGGTTTCCGCCGGGGAGCTGTTTTTT
>TRBV27|TRBJ2-7|.|.
CASSSVSFAGRYYEQYF
TGTGCCAGCAGTTCGGTTTCTTTTGCCGGAAGATACTACGAGCAGTACTTC
>TRBV7-9|TRBJ1-1|.|.
CASSLGTNTEAFF
TGTGCCAGCAGCTTGGGCACGAACACTGAAGCTTTCTTT
>TRBV6-4|TRBJ2-3|.|.
CASSDKESTDTQYF
TGTGCCAGCAGTGACAAAGAGAGCACAGATACGCAGTATTTT
>TRBV5-1|TRBJ1-1|TRBD1|.
CASSVTGGNTEAFF
TGCGCCAGCAGCGTGACAGGGGGGAACACTGAAGCTTTCTTT
>TRBV18|TRBJ2-1|.|.
CASSPAGFNEQFF
TGTGCCAGCTCACCCGCGGGTTTCAATGAGCAGTTCTTC
>TRBV4-3|TRBJ2-7|TRBD2|.
CASSQDRSGTSREQYF
TGCGCCAGCAGCCAAGATCGATCCGGGACTAGCCGCGAGCAGTACTTC
>TRBV7-8|TRBJ1-2|TRBD1|.
CASSLAGTGSTYGYTF
TGTGCCAGCAGCCTTGCCGGGACAGGGTCAACCTATGGCTACACCTTC
>TRBV6-1|TRBJ2-1|.|.
CASSLQGGRDEQFF
TGTGCCAGCTCGTTACAGGGGGGGCGAGATGAGCAGTTCTTC